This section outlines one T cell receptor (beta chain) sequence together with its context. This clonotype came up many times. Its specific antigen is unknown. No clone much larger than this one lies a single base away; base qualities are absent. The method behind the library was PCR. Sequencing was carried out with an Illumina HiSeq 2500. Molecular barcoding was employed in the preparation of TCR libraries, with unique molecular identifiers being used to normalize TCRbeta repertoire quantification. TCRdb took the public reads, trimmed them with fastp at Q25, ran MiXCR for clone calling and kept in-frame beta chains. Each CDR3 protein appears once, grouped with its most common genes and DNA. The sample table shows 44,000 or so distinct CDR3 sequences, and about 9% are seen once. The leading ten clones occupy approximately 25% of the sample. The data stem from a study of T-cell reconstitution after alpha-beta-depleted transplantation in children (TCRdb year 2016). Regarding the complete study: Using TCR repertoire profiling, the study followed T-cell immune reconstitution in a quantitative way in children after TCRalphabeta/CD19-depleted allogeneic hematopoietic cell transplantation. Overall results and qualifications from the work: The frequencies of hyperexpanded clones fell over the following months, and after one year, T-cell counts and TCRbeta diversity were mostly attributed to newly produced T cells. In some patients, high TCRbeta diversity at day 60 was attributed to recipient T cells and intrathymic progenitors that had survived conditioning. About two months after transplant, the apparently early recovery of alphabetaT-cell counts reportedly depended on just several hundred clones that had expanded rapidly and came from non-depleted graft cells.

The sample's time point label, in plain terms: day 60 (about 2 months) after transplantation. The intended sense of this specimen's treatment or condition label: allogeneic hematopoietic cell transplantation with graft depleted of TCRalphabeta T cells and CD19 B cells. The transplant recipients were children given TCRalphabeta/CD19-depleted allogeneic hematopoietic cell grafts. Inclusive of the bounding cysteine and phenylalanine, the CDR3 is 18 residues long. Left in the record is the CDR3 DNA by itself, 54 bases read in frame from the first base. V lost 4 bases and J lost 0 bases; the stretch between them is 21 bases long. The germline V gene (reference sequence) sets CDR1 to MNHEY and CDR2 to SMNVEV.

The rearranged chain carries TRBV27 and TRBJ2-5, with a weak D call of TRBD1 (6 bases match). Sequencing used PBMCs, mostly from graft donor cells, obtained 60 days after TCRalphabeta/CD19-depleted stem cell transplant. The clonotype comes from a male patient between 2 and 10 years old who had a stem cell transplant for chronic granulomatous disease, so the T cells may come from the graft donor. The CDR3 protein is CASSSLRPTGWYQETQYF. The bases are TGTGCCAGCAGTTCCCTCCGCCCGACAGGCTGGTACCAAGAGACCCAGTACTTC.